The T cell receptor (beta chain) under discussion was sequenced for a study of shared clonotypes between healthy human individuals (TCRdb year 2020). Background on the whole study: The cohort comprised two women and a few men aged 18 to 49 years. Each donor's leukapheresis produced roughly between roughly 0.85 and 10 billion PBMCs. Per donor, three plates each were used for CD4 naive and CD4 memory, two for CD8 naive, and one for CD8 memory. To increase sequencing depth and limit assay-specific biases, different laboratories used diverse techniques to prepare libraries and sequence TCR repertoires. To estimate repertoire size and how much clonotypes are shared between individuals, the study performed deep sequencing of blood TCR repertoires from roughly five healthy adults.

This clone was observed a few times. Its specific antigen is unknown. Base quality data are lacking; no much larger clone is found one base away. Using the deep immunoSEQ assay, TCR CDR3 regions were amplified from genomic DNA by multiplex PCR. Extracted genomic DNA from each cell subset was distributed evenly across all wells of several immunoSEQ 96-well plates, and each plate was treated as a replicate. For sorted subsets, each replicate PCR was loaded with 200 ng genomic DNA, equivalent to about 33,000 T cell genomes. Purified libraries were quantified with a Qubit 3.0 fluorometer, sized on a Bioanalyzer 2100, and re-quantified with the KAPA Library Quantification kit. Each immunoSEQ 96-well plate was sequenced on its own single-read 150-cycle Illumina NextSeq 550 flow cell. The published analysis was carried out like this. The immunoSEQ output contained only junctional sequences without quality scores, so filtering could not match that applied to full-length reads. To assign V/J genes and CDR3, sequences were annotated against IMGT germline references using PyIR, a Python wrapper for IgBLAST v1.9. Reads were filtered out if the reads had weak V/J assignments (E-value above 1e-6), no CDR3, stop codons, out-of-frame junctions, or ambiguous translated residues. V3J clonotypes were defined by identical inferred V gene, J gene, and CDR3 amino acid sequence. The percentage overlap between two repertoires was calculated by dividing the number of shared unique clonotypes by the size of the smaller repertoire. Repertoire richness was assessed with RTK rarefaction, the Chao1 estimator, and Recon v2.1 estimates of unobserved clonotypes. Generation probabilities were computed with OLGA for all TCRbeta clonotypes obtained by the gDNA method from four donors. TCRdb mirrors the immuneACCESS table, restricted to in-frame sequences. Some clones are absent from its copies; in checked studies, under half trace to an unresolved V gene, and the reason for the others is unknown. That table gives V, J and clone size, and the DNA gave D and trimming. The sample includes roughly 760,000 clones, with about 74% observed a single time. 1.5% to 2% of the sample belongs to the ten largest clones.

Paper-wide results and their limitations: Across several donors, approximately 5% of naive CD4, 3% to 4% of naive CD8, 2% to 2.5% of memory CD4, and roughly 0.4% of memory CD8 clonotypes were shared. Because the study included a small number of donors, the genetic and exposure-history diversity represented was limited. Only blood was sampled, and tissue TCR repertoires likely differ from those in blood. Naive subsets generally had larger estimated clonotype richness than memory subsets. Even with the large sequencing depth, rarefaction of the sorted-subset datasets indicated that sequencing was incomplete. Compared with non-shared clonotypes, clonotypes shared by all four sorted-subset donors had higher generation probabilities. Pairwise subsampling led to the expectation that sequencing depth would affect the degree of clonotype sharing among donors.

The CDR3, from cysteine to phenylalanine, totals 13 residues. The CDR3 DNA has 39 bases and is translated from base 1. Trimming removed 6 bases from V and 11 bases from J; the gene matches leave 10 bases unexplained. According to the germline V gene, CDR1 reads MNHEY and CDR2 reads SVGAGI. The donors were healthy, HIV-negative adults who had no recently reported acute infections or vaccinations. Only Caucasian adults living in Nashville, Tennessee, USA were represented among the donors. CD4+ T cells were enriched through magnetic negative selection, after which naive cells were positively selected on CD45RA and the remaining negative fraction served as the memory subset. Blood was collected by leukapheresis, and PBMCs were isolated by Ficoll-Histopaque density gradient centrifugation and then cryopreserved in liquid nitrogen vapor phase. Analytical flow cytometry was used to check the purity and quantity of each magnetically sorted T cell population. Genomic DNA was isolated from each sorted fraction and quantified by UV absorbance on a Nanodrop 2000c.

The clonotype comes from a woman in her twenties or thirties in good health. The sample comprised memory CD4+ T cells sorted from blood. The label giving this sample's cell subset or site can be read as: CD45RA-negative fraction. The V and J segments used are TRBV6-5 and TRBJ2-5, and TRBD1 aligns with 9 junction nucleotides. For the CDR3, the sequence is CASRSGTGFEQYF. The sequence in DNA is TGTGCCAGCAGATCCGGGACAGGGTTTGAGCAGTACTTC.